This T cell receptor beta chain comes out of a study of blood T cell repertoires in COVID-19. Study-wide context: Sites across the United States, Italy and Spain contributed samples from acute and convalescent COVID-19.

Data came from immunoSEQ multiplex PCR; TCRdb stores just in-frame clones and leaves some out. The sample records 70,000 or so clones, around 87% being singletons. The CDR3 extends over 19 amino acids. Trimming stripped 3 bases from V and 4 bases from J, with 27 bases between. Germline V gene lookup returns CDR1 ENHRY and CDR2 SYGVKD. The clonotype comes from a woman at least 80 years old with active or convalescent COVID-19. Input material: peripheral blood. This chain links TRBV10-3 with TRBJ2-5; weak D call: TRBD2 (6 bases). The CDR3 protein is CAISDPSEGRVGPPETQYF. The CDR3 DNA reads as TGTGCCATCAGTGACCCCTCGGAGGGCAGGGTCGGCCCTCCAGAGACCCAGTACTTC.